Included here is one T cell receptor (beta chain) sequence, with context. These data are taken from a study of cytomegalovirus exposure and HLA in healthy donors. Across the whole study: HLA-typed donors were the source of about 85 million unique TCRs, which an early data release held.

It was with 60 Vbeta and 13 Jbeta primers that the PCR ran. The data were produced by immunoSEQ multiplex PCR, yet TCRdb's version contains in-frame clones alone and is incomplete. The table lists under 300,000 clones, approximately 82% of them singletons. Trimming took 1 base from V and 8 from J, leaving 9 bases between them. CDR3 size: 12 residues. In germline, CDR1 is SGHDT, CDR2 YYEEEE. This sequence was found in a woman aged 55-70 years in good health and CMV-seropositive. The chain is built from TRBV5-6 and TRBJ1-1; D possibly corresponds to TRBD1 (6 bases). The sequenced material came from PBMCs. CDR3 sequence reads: CASSLRQAEAFF. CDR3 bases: TGTGCCAGCAGCTTGAGACAGGCAGAAGCTTTCTTT.